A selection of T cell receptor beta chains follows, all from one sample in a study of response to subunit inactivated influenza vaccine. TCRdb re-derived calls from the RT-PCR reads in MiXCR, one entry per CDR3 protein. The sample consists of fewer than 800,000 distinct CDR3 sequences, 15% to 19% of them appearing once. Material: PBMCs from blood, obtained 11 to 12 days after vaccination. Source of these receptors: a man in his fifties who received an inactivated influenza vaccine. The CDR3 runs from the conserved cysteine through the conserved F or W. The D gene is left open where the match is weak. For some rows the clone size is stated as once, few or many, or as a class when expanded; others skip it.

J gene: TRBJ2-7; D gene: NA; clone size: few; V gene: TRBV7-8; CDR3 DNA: TGTGCCAGCAGCCAAAGTATAGCGCTATCCTACGAGCAGTACTTC; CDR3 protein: CASSQSIALSYEQYF
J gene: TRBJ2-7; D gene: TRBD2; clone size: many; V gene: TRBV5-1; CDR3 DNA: TGCGCCAGCAGCATGAGGACTAGCGGGAGCGAGCAGTACTTC; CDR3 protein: CASSMRTSGSEQYF
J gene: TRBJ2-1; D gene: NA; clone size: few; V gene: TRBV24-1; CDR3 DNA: TGTGCCACCAGTGACTACAGCTCCTACAATGAGCAGTTCTTC; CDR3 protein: CATSDYSSYNEQFF
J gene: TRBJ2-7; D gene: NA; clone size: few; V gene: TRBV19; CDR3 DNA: TGTGCCAGTAGTTCCGGATATTTTGGACGCCAGAGCTCCTACGAGCAGTACTTC; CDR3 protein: CASSSGYFGRQSSYEQYF
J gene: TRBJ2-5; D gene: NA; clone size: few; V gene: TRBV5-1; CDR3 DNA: TGCGCCAGCCAAGGGGGACTACAAGAGACCCAGTACTTC; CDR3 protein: CASQGGLQETQYF
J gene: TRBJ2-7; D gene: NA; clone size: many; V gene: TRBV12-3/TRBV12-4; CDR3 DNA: TGTGCCAGCAGTTTCAGGCCCAGGGCCCCGCGGTTCAACGAGCAGTACTTC; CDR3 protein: CASSFRPRAPRFNEQYF
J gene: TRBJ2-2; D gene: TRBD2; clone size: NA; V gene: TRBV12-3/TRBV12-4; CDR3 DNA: TGTGCCGGGGTGACTAGCGGGGTAAACACCGGGGAGCTGTTTTTT; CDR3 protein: CAGVTSGVNTGELFF
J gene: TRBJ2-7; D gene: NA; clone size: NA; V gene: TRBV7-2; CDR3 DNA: TGTGCCAGCAGCTTATCCCTAGCGCTCTCCTACGAGCAGTACTTC; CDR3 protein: CASSLSLALSYEQYF
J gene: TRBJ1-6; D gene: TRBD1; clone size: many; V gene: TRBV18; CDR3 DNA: TGTGCCAGCTCGCCGGACAGGAATTCACCCCTCCACTTT; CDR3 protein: CASSPDRNSPLHF
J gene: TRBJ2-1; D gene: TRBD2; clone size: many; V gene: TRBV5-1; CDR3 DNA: TGCGCCAGCAGCTTGACCGGGACTAGCGGGAACCTAGCCTACAATGAGCAGTTCTTC; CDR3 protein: CASSLTGTSGNLAYNEQFF
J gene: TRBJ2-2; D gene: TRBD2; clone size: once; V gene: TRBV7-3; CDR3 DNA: TGTGCCAGCAGCTTAATGGCTAGCGGCACCGGGGAGCTGTTTTTT; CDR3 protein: CASSLMASGTGELFF
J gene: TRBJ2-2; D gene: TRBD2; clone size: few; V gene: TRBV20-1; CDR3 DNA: TGCAGTGCTCGTAGCGGGGGGGCCTTCACCGGGGAGCTGTTTTTT; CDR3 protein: CSARSGGAFTGELFF
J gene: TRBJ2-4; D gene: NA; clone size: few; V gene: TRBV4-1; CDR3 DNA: TGCGCCAGCAGCCAAGATGTACTAGCCAAAAACATTCAGTACTTC; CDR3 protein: CASSQDVLAKNIQYF
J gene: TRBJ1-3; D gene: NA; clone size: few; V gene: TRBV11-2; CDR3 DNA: TGTGCCAGCAGCCCAGACGGACGCGCTGAGAACACCATATATTTT; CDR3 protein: CASSPDGRAENTIYF
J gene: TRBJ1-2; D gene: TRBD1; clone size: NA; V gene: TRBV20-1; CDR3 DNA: TGCAGTGCTAGAGATCAGGGACAGGGCGGGGGCTACACCTTC; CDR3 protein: CSARDQGQGGGYTF
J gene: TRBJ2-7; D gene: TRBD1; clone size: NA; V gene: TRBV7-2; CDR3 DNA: TGTGCCAGCAGCTCCTTCGACAGGGACACCTTCGAGCAGTACTTC; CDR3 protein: CASSSFDRDTFEQYF
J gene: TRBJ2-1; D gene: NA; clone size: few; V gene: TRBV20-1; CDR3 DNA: TGCAGTGCTAGAGGTCCGGCGGGGGCCGTAAAAAATGAGCAGTTCTTC; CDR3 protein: CSARGPAGAVKNEQFF
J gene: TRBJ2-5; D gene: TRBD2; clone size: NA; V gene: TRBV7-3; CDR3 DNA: TGTGCCAGCAGCCCGACTAGCTCCGAGACCCAGTACTTC; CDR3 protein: CASSPTSSETQYF
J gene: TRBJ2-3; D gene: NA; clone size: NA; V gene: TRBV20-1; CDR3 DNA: TGCAGTGCTACCGGGGACGTGGGGTCGACAGATACGCAGTATTTT; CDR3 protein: CSATGDVGSTDTQYF
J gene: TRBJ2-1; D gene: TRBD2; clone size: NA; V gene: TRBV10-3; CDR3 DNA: TGTGCCATCAGTGAAAGGCAGCTAGCGGTTCTAAGCTCCTACAATGAGCAGTTCTTC; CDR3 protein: CAISERQLAVLSSYNEQFF
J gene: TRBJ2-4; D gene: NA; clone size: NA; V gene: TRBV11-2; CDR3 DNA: TGTGCCAGCAGCCGGGCCCTGGGATCACTAACCAAAAACATTCAGTACTTC; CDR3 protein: CASSRALGSLTKNIQYF
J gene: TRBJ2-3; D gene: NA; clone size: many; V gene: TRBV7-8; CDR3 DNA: TGTGCCAGCAGCCAGCGTTTTGGGGGGGGGCTGCCTAGCACAGATACGCAGTATTTT; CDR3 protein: CASSQRFGGGLPSTDTQYF